The 29 T cell receptor beta chains reported below all come from one sample, sequenced in a study of metastatic and nonmetastatic thyroid tumors. Nobody among the patients had been given any treatment before thyroid surgery. With MiXCR, TCRdb called clones anew from the PCR reads. This sample has tens of thousands of clones, with about 16% found just once. The sequencing input was blood. The receptors were sampled from a male donor with papillary thyroid cancer or a benign thyroid nodule (not recorded which). Some clones in this sample may be carry-over from other donors' samples.

In its sample, this clone was seen many times. One end of the junction fails to match germline, which may point to a read error. At the DNA level, this CDR3 is encoded by other sequences in the same sample as well. Written as DNA, the CDR3 is TGCGCCACCAGTGATTTGGGGACTAGCGGGACCGGGGAGCTGTTTTTT. It specifies CATSDLGTSGTGELFF. The chain is built from TRBV24-1 and TRBJ2-2; 12 bases are shared with TRBD2. Germline CDR1 reads KGHDR; CDR2 reads SFDVKD. CDR3 length equals 16 residues.

This rearrangement joins TRBV14 to TRBJ1-6; D is unresolved. The V and J ends lost 1 base and 9 bases respectively, with 16 bases between them. The CDR3 extends over 16 amino acids. Per germline, CDR1 SGHDN and CDR2 FVKESK. The CDR3 loop is CASSQVGGDLSSPLHF. The CDR3 nucleotides are TGTGCCAGCAGCCAAGTAGGTGGGGATTTGAGTTCACCCCTCCACTTT.

This clone has a count of ten or more. The chain links TRBV25-1 to TRBJ1-2; no clear D. Germline-derived CDR1 and CDR2 are MGHDK and SYGVNS. V lost 8 bases to trimming and J lost 4 bases, with 11 bases between them. This CDR3 is 12 amino acids long. This CDR3 is CASQASSYGYTF. The CDR3 DNA reads as TGTGCCAGCCAGGCCTCGAGCTATGGCTACACCTTC.

This clone came up many times. The rearrangement links TRBV4-2 to TRBJ2-6; no definite D call. Trimming pared 0 bases from V and 0 bases from J, leaving 3 bases between. The length of the CDR3 is 15 residues. The germline V gene has CDR1 LGHNA and CDR2 YNFKEQ. The CDR3 DNA sequence: TGTGCCAGCAGCCAAGACAACTCTGGGGCCAACGTCCTGACTTTC. As protein: CASSQDNSGANVLTF.

The table lists this clone with a few counts. A single base separates this from a much larger clone, so it may be a read error. The CDR3 spells CASREERGGPSYNEKFF. The CDR3 nucleotides are TGTGCCAGCCGCGAGGAGCGGGGGGGCCCGTCCTACAATGAGAAGTTCTTC. The chain links TRBV6-5 to TRBJ2-1; 10 bases line up with TRBD2. The CDR3 contains 17 residues. Germline CDR1 reads MNHEY; CDR2 reads SVGAGI.

The CDR3 is CASSGLPWACQPQHF. CDR3 nucleotides: TGTGCCAGCAGTGGGCTTCCGTGGGCGTGTCAGCCCCAGCATTTT. The chain carries TRBV6-1 and TRBJ1-5, with D hard to call. CDR1 and CDR2 from the germline V gene are MNHNS and SASEGT. V was cut by 4 bases and J by 6 bases, with 16 bases left in between. This CDR3 spans 15 amino acids.

Many counts were recorded for this clone. This chain joins TRBV6-1 and TRBJ2-5, with TRBD2 as a possible D gene (6 bases). The CDR3 consists of 13 residues. Trimming took 5 bases from V and 5 from J, leaving 12 bases between them. Germline CDR1 reads MNHNS; CDR2 reads SASEGT. CDR3 sequence: CASSFGSHETQYF. CDR3 nucleotide sequence: TGTGCCAGCAGTTTCGGGAGCCATGAGACCCAGTACTTC.

This clone ranks as medium-sized. This sequence joins TRBV6-1 and TRBJ2-7, with TRBD1 matching 9 bases. This CDR3 comprises 15 residues. J was trimmed by 4 bases and V by 7 bases; bases with no gene match: 11. Germline loops: CDR1 MNHNS, CDR2 SASEGT. The CDR3 spells CASKGQGQGRYEQYF. The DNA of the CDR3 is TGTGCCAGCAAGGGACAGGGACAAGGGCGATACGAGCAGTACTTC.

This clone was seen at least ten times. A junction end diverges from the germline sequence, so it may reflect a read error. V is TRBV18 and J is TRBJ2-7; D is possibly TRBD2 (5 bases). CDR3 length equals 13 residues. Germline CDR1 and CDR2: KGHSH and LQKENI. In DNA, the CDR3 is TGTGCCAGCTCACCACCGAGCGGCTACGAGCAGTGCTTC. Amino acid sequence: CASSPPSGYEQCF.

This clone is deemed medium-sized. This chain joins TRBV19 and TRBJ2-2; no reliable D call. Trimming left V 6 bases short and J 7 bases short, with 15 bases between. Germline V gives CDR1 LNHDA, CDR2 SQIVND (reference sequence). The CDR3 loop spans 14 amino acids. The CDR3 region is CASRPLAANGELFF. CDR3 in DNA: TGTGCCAGTAGACCATTGGCCGCAAACGGGGAGCTGTTTTTT.

The chain is built from TRBV10-1 and TRBJ2-3; D is perhaps TRBD2 (5 bases). V lost 10 bases and J 6 bases, leaving 17 bases between the germline ends. Per the germline V gene, CDR1 is WNHNN and CDR2 is SYGVQD (reference sequence). CDR3 length: 13 residues. CDR3 nucleotides: TGCGCCACCCGGGAAGCAGGCAGGGATACGCAGTATTTT. Its translation: CATREAGRDTQYF.

This clone was seen many times. V is TRBV6-1 and J is TRBJ2-5; tentatively, D is TRBD2 (6 bases). The CDR3 length is 13 residues. The germline V and J ends were trimmed by 7 bases and 5 bases, with 14 bases remaining between them. Germline V gene lookup returns CDR1 MNHNS and CDR2 SASEGT. CDR3 sequence: CASNFGSHETQYF. CDR3 in DNA: TGTGCCAGCAATTTCGGGAGCCATGAGACCCAGTACTTC.

As concerns this clone: An end of the junction differs from the germline gene, which may be a read error. The rearrangement links TRBV4-2 to TRBJ2-7; 9 bases are a match to TRBD2. The CDR3 length is 14 residues. The germline CDR1 and CDR2 sequences are LGHNA and YNFKEQ. The CDR3 sequence: CANSLSGSGYEQYF. The CDR3 DNA is TGTGCCAACAGCCTTAGCGGGAGTGGATACGAGCAGTACTTC.

This clone was counted at least ten times. The chain uses TRBV9 and TRBJ2-7; weak D call: TRBD2 (6 bases). Looked up from germline, CDR1 is SGDLS and CDR2 is YYNGEE. This CDR3 comprises 13 residues. Trimming shortened V by 4 bases and J by 4 bases, and 12 bases separated the two germline ends. For the CDR3, the DNA is TGTGCCAGCAGCCCCGGAGGGGTGTACGAGCAGTACTTC. This codes for CASSPGGVYEQYF. The complete variable domain, with remaining parts taken from reference TRBV9 and TRBJ2-7, reads DSGVTQTPKHLITATGQRVTLRCSPRSGDLSVYWYQQSLDQGLQFLIQYYNGEERAKGNILERFSAQQFPDLHSELNLSSLELGDSALYFCASSPGGVYEQYFGPGTRLTVT.

Many counts were recorded for this clone. The rearrangement uses TRBV7-9 and TRBJ2-7; D is unresolved. This CDR3 is 14 amino acids long. Germline assignment: CDR1 SEHNR and CDR2 FQNEAQ (reference sequence). Trimming took off 5 bases at V and 4 bases at J, with 15 bases between the two ends. This chain's CDR3 is CASSPVYSDYEQYF. The CDR3 region has the DNA TGTGCCAGCAGCCCAGTGTACTCTGATTACGAGCAGTACTTC.

This clone showed up many times. The CDR3 region has the DNA TGCAGTGCCGAGTGGCGGGGAAGGGGCGCAGATACGCAGTATTTT. It translates to CSAEWRGRGADTQYF. V usage is TRBV20-1 and J usage is TRBJ2-3; weak D call: TRBD2 (6 bases). V gave up 6 bases and J gave up 4 bases, with 20 bases separating them. Germline V gene sequence: CDR1 DFQATT, CDR2 SNEGSKA (reference sequence). The CDR3 spans 15 residues.

The gene calls are TRBV6-1 and TRBJ1-1, with TRBD1 matching 10 bases. The CDR3 has 15 amino acids. CDR1 MNHNS and CDR2 SASEGT come from the germline V gene. Trimming removed 7 bases from V and 4 bases from J; junction bases left unmatched: 9. The CDR3 sequence is CASMKTGGACTEAFF. CDR3 sequence (DNA): TGTGCCAGCATGAAGACAGGGGGCGCGTGCACTGAAGCTTTCTTT.

The sample holds many counts of this clone. Other DNA sequences in this sample translate to the same CDR3. This chain joins TRBV6-4 and TRBJ2-3, with 10 positions matching TRBD2. The trim removed 5 bases at V and 1 base at J, leaving 0 bases unmatched. Germline V lookup: CDR1 MRHNA, CDR2 SNTAGT. This CDR3 spans 14 amino acids. The CDR3 spells CASSTSGGTDTQYF. The CDR3 DNA sequence: TGTGCCAGCAGTACTAGCGGGGGCACAGATACGCAGTATTTT.

This clone was seen repeatedly, ten times or more. The chain uses TRBV7-9 and TRBJ1-6; D perhaps matches TRBD1 (5 bases). CDR3 length: 13 residues. Germline CDR1 is SEHNR and CDR2 is FQNEAQ (reference sequence). V was clipped by 4 bases and J by 7 bases, with 8 bases between them. CDR3 DNA: TGTGCCAGCAGCTGGGGCTACAATTCACCCCTCCACTTT. This encodes CASSWGYNSPLHF. Filled out from reference TRBV7-9 and TRBJ1-6, the complete variable domain reads DTGVSQNPRHKITKRGQNVTFRCDPISEHNRLYWYRQTLGQGPEFLTYFQNEAQLEKSRLLSDRFSAERPKGSFSTLEIQRTEQGDSAMYLCASSWGYNSPLHFGNGTRLTVT.

This clone was picked up many times. The rearrangement links TRBV3-1 to TRBJ2-7; 16 bases are shared with TRBD2. With V trimmed by 4 bases and J by 0 bases, 12 bases remained unmatched. Germline V lookup: CDR1 LGHDT, CDR2 YNNKEL (reference sequence). The CDR3 is 20 amino acids. The CDR3 DNA reads TGTGCCAGCAGCCCCTCCGGGACTAGCGGGAGGGGCCTCCTCTCCTACGAGCAGTACTTC. It encodes CASSPSGTSGRGLLSYEQYF.

This clone was observed at least ten times. The rearrangement links TRBV25-1 to TRBJ1-4; D ambiguous. Trimming removed 8 bases from V and 4 bases from J, with 11 bases in between. This CDR3 spans 13 amino acids. The germline gives CDR1 MGHDK, CDR2 SYGVNS. The CDR3 sequence is CASGRGGNEKLFF. CDR3 bases: TGTGCCAGCGGGAGAGGAGGTAATGAAAAACTGTTTTTT.

This clone was seen a handful of times. The rearrangement links TRBV10-3 to TRBJ1-5; 7 nucleotides align to TRBD1. This CDR3 has 16 residues. The germline gives CDR1 ENHRY, CDR2 SYGVKD. V gave up 3 bases and J gave up 7 bases; unmatched junction bases: 12. The chain's CDR3 is CAISEKGQSSGQPQHF. Here the CDR3 DNA reads TGTGCCATCAGTGAAAAGGGACAGAGTTCGGGGCAGCCCCAGCATTTT.

This clone was counted many times. The chain joins TRBV5-1 to TRBJ2-7; 8 bases fit TRBD1. The CDR3 spans 13 residues. The germline gives CDR1 SGHRS, CDR2 YFSETQ. J lost 7 bases, V lost 3 bases, and 6 bases had no gene match. The CDR3 DNA reads as TGCGCCAGCAGCTCCTATGGACAGGGTGAGCAGTACTTC. Its protein is CASSSYGQGEQYF.

The rearrangement links TRBV11-1 to TRBJ2-2, with D unresolved. With 0 bases removed from V and 0 bases from J, the gap between germline ends came to 17 bases. The CDR3 has 19 residues. The germline V gene has CDR1 SGHAT and CDR2 FQDESV (reference sequence). The CDR3 sequence is CASSLAGPQDSANTGELFF. In DNA, the CDR3 is TGTGCCAGCAGCTTAGCAGGGCCACAAGATTCTGCGAACACCGGGGAGCTGTTTTTT.

V usage is TRBV11-2 and J usage is TRBJ2-1; 8 bases line up with TRBD2. V lost 5 bases, J lost 2 bases, and 5 bases stayed unmatched. CDR1 is SGHAT, CDR2 FQNNGV, per germline. The CDR3 sequence is 15 residues long. The CDR3 DNA reads as TGTGCCAGCAGCGCCACTAGCGGAGCCTACAATGAGCAGTTCTTC. It is translated as CASSATSGAYNEQFF.

This clone was detected many times. V gene TRBV7-6 combines with J gene TRBJ2-1, with D perhaps TRBD1 or TRBD2 (5 bases each). This CDR3 contains 16 residues. V was clipped by 4 bases and J by 4 bases, with 17 bases between them. CDR1 SGHVS and CDR2 FNYEAQ come from the germline V gene. CDR3 residues: CASSYLGTGPYNEQFF. In DNA form, the CDR3 reads TGTGCCAGCAGCTATCTCGGGACGGGGCCTTACAATGAGCAGTTCTTC.

CDR3 DNA: TGTGCCAGCAGCCAAGCGCCGGGACGGAGAGCCGGTAGCAATCAGCCCCAGCATTTT. It is translated as CASSQAPGRRAGSNQPQHF. The gene calls are TRBV14 and TRBJ1-5; D is possibly TRBD1 (5 bases). This CDR3 is 19 amino acids long. Trimming took 1 base from V and 0 from J, leaving 19 bases between them. Germline-derived CDR1 and CDR2 are SGHDN and FVKESK.

This clone was recorded at least ten times. The chain employs TRBV4-1 and TRBJ2-7; TRBD2 is a possible D gene (7 bases). Germline loops: CDR1 MGHRA, CDR2 YSYEKL. Trimming pared 0 bases from V and 1 base from J, leaving 13 bases between. This CDR3 is built from 16 residues. CDR3 in DNA: TGCGCCAGCAGCCAAGAAGGGGGGGAGTCTTCCTACGAGCAGTACTTC. This codes for CASSQEGGESSYEQYF.

This clone was seen many times. The chain joins TRBV20-1 to TRBJ2-1; 10 bases map to TRBD2. V shed 0 bases, J shed 2 bases, and the junction held 4 bases outside the gene matches. Germline values: CDR1 DFQATT, CDR2 SNEGSKA (reference sequence). CDR3 length equals 16 residues. This chain's CDR3 is CSARDVSGGAYNEQFF. The CDR3 bases are TGCAGTGCTAGAGACGTGAGCGGGGGGGCCTACAATGAGCAGTTCTTC.